The sequence of this T cell receptor beta chain was determined in a study of OX40 agonist ivuxolimab in advanced cancers. Overall study: Patient treatment consisted of intravenous ivuxolimab administration every 2 weeks at 0.01 to 10 mg/kg. Three dose-escalation patients had partial responses: one with hepatocellular carcinoma and two with cutaneous melanoma. General study findings and limits: Also showing low normalized T-cell clonal expansion were some of the nonresponders.

Of note for this clone: Its antigen is unidentified.

Patients with autoimmune history or systemic immunosuppression were excluded. Germline-derived CDR1 and CDR2 are SNHLY and FYNNEI. CDR3 length equals 13 residues. The germline V and J ends were trimmed by 6 bases and 5 bases, with 10 bases remaining between them. Libraries were prepared by immunoSEQ multiplex PCR; TCRdb keeps only in-frame clonotypes and omits some of them. The repertoire holds about 67,000 clones, with around nine tenths as singletons. The sequence was collected from an adult with an advanced solid tumor such as melanoma, head and neck, liver or kidney cancer. The sample in question was CD4+ or CD8+ T cells sorted from blood, obtained in a trial of the OX40 agonist ivuxolimab. This chain connects TRBV2 to TRBJ2-2, with unresolved D. CDR3 protein: CASRSTWTGELFF. CDR3 coding DNA: TGTGCCAGCAGGTCAACGTGGACCGGGGAGCTGTTTTTT.